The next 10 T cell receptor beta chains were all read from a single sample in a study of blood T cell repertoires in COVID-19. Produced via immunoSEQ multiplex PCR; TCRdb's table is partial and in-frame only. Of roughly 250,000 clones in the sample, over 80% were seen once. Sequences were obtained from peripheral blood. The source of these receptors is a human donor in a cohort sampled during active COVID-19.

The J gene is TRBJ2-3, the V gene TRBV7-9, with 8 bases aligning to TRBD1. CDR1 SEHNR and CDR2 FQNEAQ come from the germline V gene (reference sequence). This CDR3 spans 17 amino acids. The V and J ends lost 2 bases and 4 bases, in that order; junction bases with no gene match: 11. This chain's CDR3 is CASSLFSGRGRSDTQYF. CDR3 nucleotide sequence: TGTGCCAGCAGCTTATTTAGCGGCAGGGGGCGATCAGATACGCAGTATTTT. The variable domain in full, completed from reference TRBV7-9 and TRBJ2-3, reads DTGVSQNPRHKITKRGQNVTFRCDPISEHNRLYWYRQTLGQGPEFLTYFQNEAQLEKSRLLSDRFSAERPKGSFSTLEIQRTEQGDSAMYLCASSLFSGRGRSDTQYFGPGTRLTVL.

CDR3 protein: CASSYGGADSSYEQYF. CDR3 coding DNA: TGTGCCAGCAGTTACGGGGGGGCGGACAGCTCCTACGAGCAGTACTTC. The rearrangement uses TRBV6-6 and TRBJ2-7; D perhaps matches TRBD2 (7 bases). Between the trimmed V and J ends, which lost 2 bases and 0 bases, there was a span of 14 bases. CDR1 is MNHNY, CDR2 SVGAGI, per germline (reference sequence). The CDR3 length is 16 residues.

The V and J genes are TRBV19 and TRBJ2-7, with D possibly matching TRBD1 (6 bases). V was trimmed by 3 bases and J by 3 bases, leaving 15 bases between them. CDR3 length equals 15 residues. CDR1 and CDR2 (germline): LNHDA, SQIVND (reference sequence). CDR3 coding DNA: TGTGCCAGTAGTATTAGGGCAGGGGCGTTCTACGAGCAGTACTTC. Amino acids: CASSIRAGAFYEQYF.

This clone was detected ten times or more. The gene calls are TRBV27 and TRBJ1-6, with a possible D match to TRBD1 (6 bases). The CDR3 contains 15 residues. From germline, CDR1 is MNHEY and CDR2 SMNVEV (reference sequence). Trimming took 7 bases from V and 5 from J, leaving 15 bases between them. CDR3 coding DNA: TGTGCCAGCAATGAACAGGGACCCGATAATTCACCCCTCCACTTT. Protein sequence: CASNEQGPDNSPLHF.

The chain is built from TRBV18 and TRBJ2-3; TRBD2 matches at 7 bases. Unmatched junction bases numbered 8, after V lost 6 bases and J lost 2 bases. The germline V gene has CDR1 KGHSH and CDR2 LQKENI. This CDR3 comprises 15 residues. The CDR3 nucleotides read TGTGCCAGCTCCCCCGGACTAGACCCCACAGATACGCAGTATTTT. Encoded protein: CASSPGLDPTDTQYF.

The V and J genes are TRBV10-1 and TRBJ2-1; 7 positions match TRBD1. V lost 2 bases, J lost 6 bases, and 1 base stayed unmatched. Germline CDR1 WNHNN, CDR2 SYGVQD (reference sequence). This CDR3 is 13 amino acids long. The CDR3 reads CASSENRGNEQFF. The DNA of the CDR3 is TGCGCCAGCAGTGAGAACAGGGGCAATGAGCAGTTCTTC.

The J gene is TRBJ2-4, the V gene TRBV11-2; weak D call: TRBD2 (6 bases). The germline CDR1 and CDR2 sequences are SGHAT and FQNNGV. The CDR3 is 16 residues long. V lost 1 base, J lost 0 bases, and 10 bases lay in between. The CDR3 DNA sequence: TGTGCCAGCAGCTTAGGTGTGGGACTAGCCAAAAACATTCAGTACTTC. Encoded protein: CASSLGVGLAKNIQYF.

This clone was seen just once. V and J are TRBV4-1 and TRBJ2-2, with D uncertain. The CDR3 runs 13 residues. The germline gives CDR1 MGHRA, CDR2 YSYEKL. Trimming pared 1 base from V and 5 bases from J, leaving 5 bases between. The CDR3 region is CASSQGPTGELFF. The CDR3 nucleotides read TGCGCCAGCAGCCAAGGTCCAACCGGGGAGCTGTTTTTT.

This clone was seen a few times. The CDR3 DNA sequence: TGCGCCAGCAGCGAACAGGGCGGTAGGTCCTACGAGCAGTACTTC. Translated: CASSEQGGRSYEQYF. The rearrangement joins TRBV5-1 to TRBJ2-7, with D maybe TRBD1 (6 bases). Trimming left V 4 bases short and J 1 base short, with 15 bases between. Germline-derived CDR1 and CDR2 are SGHRS and YFSETQ. CDR3 length equals 15 residues.

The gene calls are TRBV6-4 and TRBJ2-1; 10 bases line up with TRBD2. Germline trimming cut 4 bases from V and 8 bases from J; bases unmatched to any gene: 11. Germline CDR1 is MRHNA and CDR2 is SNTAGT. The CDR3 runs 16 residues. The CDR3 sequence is CASSGSWASGSDEQFF. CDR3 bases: TGTGCCAGCAGTGGCTCTTGGGCTAGCGGGAGCGATGAGCAGTTCTTC.